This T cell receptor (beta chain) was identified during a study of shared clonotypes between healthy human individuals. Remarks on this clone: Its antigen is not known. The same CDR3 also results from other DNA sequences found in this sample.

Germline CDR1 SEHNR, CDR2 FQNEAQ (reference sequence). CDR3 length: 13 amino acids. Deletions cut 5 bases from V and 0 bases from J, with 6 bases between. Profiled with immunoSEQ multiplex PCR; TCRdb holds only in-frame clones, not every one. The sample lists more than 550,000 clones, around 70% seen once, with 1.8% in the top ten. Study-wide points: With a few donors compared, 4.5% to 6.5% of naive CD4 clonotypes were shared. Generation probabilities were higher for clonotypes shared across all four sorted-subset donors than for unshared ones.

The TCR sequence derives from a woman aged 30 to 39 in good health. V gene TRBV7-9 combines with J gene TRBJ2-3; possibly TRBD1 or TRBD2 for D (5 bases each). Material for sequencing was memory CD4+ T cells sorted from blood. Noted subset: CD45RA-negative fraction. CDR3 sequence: CASSRGSTDTQYF. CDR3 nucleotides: TGTGCCAGCAGCCGGGGCAGCACAGATACGCAGTATTTT.